This T cell receptor beta chain was observed in a study of T cells in Graves' hyperthyroidism and ophthalmopathy. Amplification targeted TCR beta CDR3 regions from RNA transcripts. The HTBI primer set was used in a first-round RT-PCR of the TCR CDR3. Using its own MiXCR run on the multiplex PCR reads, TCRdb lists one record per CDR3 protein. Counted here are hundreds of thousands of distinct CDR3 sequences, under 45% occurring once; the ten biggest clones make up around 30%. Trimming at V came to 3 bases and at J to 6 bases, leaving 2 bases not matched to a gene. Germline lookup yields CDR1 SEHNR and CDR2 FQNEAQ (reference sequence). The CDR3 totals 13 residues.

Sequenced: blood. The chain uses TRBV7-9 and TRBJ2-7; TRBD2 matches 10 bases. This clonotype was sampled from a woman in her thirties or forties with Graves' hyperthyroidism. For the CDR3, the DNA is TGTGCCAGCAGCTTTGGACTAGCGGTCGAGCAGTACTTC. This sequence encodes CASSFGLAVEQYF.